The 11 T cell receptor beta chains below come from one sample, sequenced in a study of T cells in localized non-small cell lung cancer. Clones were sequenced by immunoSEQ multiplex PCR, and TCRdb holds only the in-frame ones, with some missing. The table includes under 9,500 clones, roughly nine tenths detected once. This sample comprised peripheral blood, obtained before any cancer treatment. These receptors all stem from a woman aged 40-70 years with stage I squamous cell lung carcinoma.

This sequence joins TRBV5-1 and TRBJ1-2; D is unresolved. This CDR3 region has 13 residues. Germline lookup yields CDR1 SGHRS and CDR2 YFSETQ. The V end lost 4 bases, the J end lost 8 bases, and 15 bases lay between the germline ends. This CDR3 reads CASSVQDREGYTF. CDR3 nucleotide sequence: TGCGCCAGCAGCGTCCAGGACCGCGAGGGCTACACCTTC.

This chain links TRBV4-2 with TRBJ2-3; TRBD2 agrees at 13 bases. Germline CDR1 LGHNA, CDR2 YNFKEQ. This CDR3 is 15 amino acids long. V trimming: 4 bases; J trimming: 6 bases; junction bases outside the gene matches: 4. The CDR3 reads CASSRTSGGSDTQYF. CDR3 DNA: TGTGCCAGCAGCCGGACTAGCGGGGGCTCTGATACGCAGTATTTT.

The rearrangement uses TRBV5-1 and TRBJ2-5, with 9 bases matching TRBD2. The junction had 8 bases not matched to a gene; V was cut back by 0 bases and J by 5 bases. Germline CDR1 SGHRS, CDR2 YFSETQ. The CDR3 is 16 amino acids. The CDR3 DNA reads as TGCGCCAGCAGCTTGGCCGGCGGGGGGGCCGGGGAGACCCAGTACTTC. It encodes CASSLAGGGAGETQYF. Full variable domain (rest looked up from reference TRBV5-1 and TRBJ2-5): KAGVTQTPRYLIKTRGQQVTLSCSPISGHRSVSWYQQTPGQGLQFLFEYFSETQRNKGNFPGRFSGRQFSNSRSEMNVSTLELGDSALYLCASSLAGGGAGETQYFGPGTRLLVL.

This sequence joins TRBV6-5 and TRBJ2-2, with 7 positions matching TRBD1. Germline trimming cut 6 bases from V and 5 bases from J; bases unmatched to any gene: 6. The CDR3 sequence is 14 residues long. Germline V gene data show CDR1 as MNHEY and CDR2 as SVGAGI. The CDR3 protein is CASRGQWLTGELFF. The DNA for the CDR3 is TGTGCCAGCAGGGGACAGTGGTTGACCGGGGAGCTGTTTTTT.

The chain carries TRBV30 and TRBJ2-2; D not resolved. V dropped 4 bases and J dropped 1 base, with 13 bases sitting between them. The germline V gene encodes CDR1 GTSNPN and CDR2 SVGIG (reference sequence). The CDR3 extends over 15 amino acids. The CDR3, as DNA: TGTGCCTGGACCGCCCCGTCAGGGAACACCGGGGAGCTGTTTTTT. Protein: CAWTAPSGNTGELFF.

V is TRBV29-1 and J is TRBJ2-1; D remains unclear. Trimming removed 0 bases from V and 3 bases from J, with 12 bases in between. There are 15 residues in the CDR3. Germline assignment: CDR1 SQVTM and CDR2 ANQGSEA. Written as DNA, the CDR3 is TGCAGCGTTGAAGATCAGGCTACGGACTACAATGAGCAGTTCTTC. Protein: CSVEDQATDYNEQFF.

This sequence joins TRBV2 and TRBJ2-5, with D tentatively TRBD1 (6 bases). Germline V gene sequence: CDR1 SNHLY, CDR2 FYNNEI. This CDR3 contains 13 residues. Trimming took off 4 bases at V and 7 bases at J, with 13 bases between the two ends. The CDR3 loop reads CASSVEARGTQYF. The CDR3 DNA sequence: TGTGCCAGCAGTGTTGAGGCCAGGGGGACCCAGTACTTC.

The chain links TRBV7-2 to TRBJ2-5; 8 positions match TRBD1. Germline lookup yields CDR1 SGHTA and CDR2 FQGNSA. V was pared by 5 bases and J by 2 bases, with 7 bases of the junction left unmatched. CDR3 length equals 15 residues. This chain's CDR3 is CASSQGAIIQETQYF. The CDR3 coding sequence is TGTGCCAGCAGCCAGGGGGCCATCATTCAAGAGACCCAGTACTTC.

The chain uses TRBV5-1 and TRBJ1-2; D gene uncertain. The V and J ends lost 2 bases and 3 bases respectively, with 8 bases between them. The CDR3 runs to 13 residues. Germline loops: CDR1 SGHRS, CDR2 YFSETQ. CDR3 coding DNA: TGCGCCAGCAGCTTCGAGGCGGACTATGGCTACACCTTC. Amino acids: CASSFEADYGYTF. Filled out from reference TRBV5-1 and TRBJ1-2, the complete variable domain reads KAGVTQTPRYLIKTRGQQVTLSCSPISGHRSVSWYQQTPGQGLQFLFEYFSETQRNKGNFPGRFSGRQFSNSRSEMNVSTLELGDSALYLCASSFEADYGYTFGSGTRLTVV.

CDR3 nucleotide sequence: TGTGCTAGTGGTTTCTCATCCGGGACAGGGGATCAGCCCCAGCATTTT. Amino acids: CASGFSSGTGDQPQHF. The chain uses TRBV12-5 and TRBJ1-5; 10 bases line up with TRBD1. Trimming cost V 3 bases and J 5 bases; bases outside gene matches: 7. CDR1 is LGHNT, CDR2 FRNRAP, per germline. The CDR3 runs 16 residues.

This clone was seen only once. V usage is TRBV6-1 and J usage is TRBJ1-1, with D possibly being TRBD1 (6 bases). Between the trimmed V and J ends, which lost 7 bases and 4 bases, there was a span of 13 bases. The CDR3 sequence is 13 residues long. Germline CDR1 reads MNHNS; CDR2 reads SASEGT. CDR3 nucleotide sequence: TGTGCCAGCACCTACGGACAGATCACTGAAGCTTTCTTT. This translates into CASTYGQITEAFF.